The clone carrying this T cell receptor beta chain was seen once. The sample originates from a study of blood T cell repertoires in COVID-19. Study context: Samples taken during acute and convalescent COVID-19 were collected in the United States, Italy and Spain. Sources were T cells, B-cell-depleted T cells, or PBMCs; the material itself was cDNA or gDNA.

Source study methods: Amplified reference gene primers provided the basis for estimating nucleated cell counts. Some clones are missing from TCRdb's copy, which holds only in-frame ones; the method was immunoSEQ multiplex PCR. V, J and clone size reflect that table, while D and trimming were determined from the DNA. The sample consists of 60,000 to 65,000 clones, around 85% of them appearing once. Germline assignment: CDR1 LGHNA and CDR2 YNFKEQ. The V end was cut by 6 bases, the J end by 2 bases, with 16 bases between. The CDR3 contains 15 residues. The source of this sequence is a man between 60 and 75 years old with acute or convalescent COVID-19. Sequencing input: peripheral blood. V gene TRBV4-2 combines with J gene TRBJ2-5; a weak D match, TRBD1 (6 bases). CDR3 in DNA: TGTGCCAGCAGTTGGAAGGACAGCGATCAAGAGACCCAGTACTTC. The encoded protein is CASSWKDSDQETQYF.